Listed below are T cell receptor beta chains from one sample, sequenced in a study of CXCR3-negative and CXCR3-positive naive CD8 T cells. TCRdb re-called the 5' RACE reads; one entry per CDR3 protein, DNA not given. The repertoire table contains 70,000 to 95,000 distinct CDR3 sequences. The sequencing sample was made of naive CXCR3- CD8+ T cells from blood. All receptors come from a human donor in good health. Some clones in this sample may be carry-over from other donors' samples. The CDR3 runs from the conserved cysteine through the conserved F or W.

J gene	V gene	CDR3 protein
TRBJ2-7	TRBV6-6	CASSPRAYEQYF
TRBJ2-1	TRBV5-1	CASSLGTRDEQFF
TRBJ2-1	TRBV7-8	CASSSHKPGGGPWNEQFF
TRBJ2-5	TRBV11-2	CASSSDSQSQETQYF
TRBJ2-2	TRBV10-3	CAISESYAQGGAGELFF
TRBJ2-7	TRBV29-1	CSVVGSTEPSYEQYF
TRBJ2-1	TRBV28	CASSNIRGSDNEQFF
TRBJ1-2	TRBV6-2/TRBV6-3	CASSYPGQSTF
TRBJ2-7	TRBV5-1	CASSLGSPDEQYF
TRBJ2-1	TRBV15	CATSSRLAGVYNEQFF
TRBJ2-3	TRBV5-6	CASSLTLGEDTQYF
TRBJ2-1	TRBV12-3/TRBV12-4	CASSQTSGDEQFF
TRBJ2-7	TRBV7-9	CASSLVRLVGGPVPHEQYF
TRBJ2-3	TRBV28	CASSRDRVGDTQYF
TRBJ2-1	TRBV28	CASRAVGTGDNEQFF
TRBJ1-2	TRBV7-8	CASSLRQGYYYTF
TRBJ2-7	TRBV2	CASRDRDSSYEQYF
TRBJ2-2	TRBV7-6	CASSLVGGNTGELFF
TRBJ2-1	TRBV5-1	CASSTGWGASYNEQFF
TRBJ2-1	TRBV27	CASSFLAGEYNEQFF
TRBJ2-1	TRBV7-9	CASSLSFSYNEQFF
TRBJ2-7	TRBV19	CASSMGPSYEQYF
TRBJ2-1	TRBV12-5	CASGSGGNEQFF
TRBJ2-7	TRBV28	CASSPLAGSPYEQYF
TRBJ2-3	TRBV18	CASSPRSRGRGTDTQYF
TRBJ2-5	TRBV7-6	CASSLDNQETQYF
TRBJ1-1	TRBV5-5	CASSSGELDTEAFF
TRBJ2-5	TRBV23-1	CASSHHRQAPETQYF
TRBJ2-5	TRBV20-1	CSAPNLQGWETQYF
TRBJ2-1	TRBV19	CASSSWGGNEQFF
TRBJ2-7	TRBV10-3	CAISEPGVAYEQYF
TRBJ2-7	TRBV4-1	CASGTSGRSEQYF
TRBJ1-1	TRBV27	CASSSGTKAFF
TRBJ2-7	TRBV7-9	CASSLVRTYEQYF
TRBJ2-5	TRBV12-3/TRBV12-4	CASSTTGRGETQYF
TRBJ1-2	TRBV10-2	CASKGKTTTDYGYTF
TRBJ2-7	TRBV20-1	CSARGELLPYEQYF
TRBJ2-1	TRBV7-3	CASSLGQPGEQFF
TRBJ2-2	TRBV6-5	CASSSGLYTGELFF
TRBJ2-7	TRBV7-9	CASSRPASLTYEQYF
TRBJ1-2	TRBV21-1	CASSGPPGHRNYGYTF
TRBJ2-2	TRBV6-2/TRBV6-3	CASSSGDTGELFF
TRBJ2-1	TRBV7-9	CASSLALVGLRDNEQFF
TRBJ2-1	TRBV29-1	CSVVGWTTYNEQFF
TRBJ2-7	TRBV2	CASSELSQRAVDYEQYF
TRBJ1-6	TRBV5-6	CASSSVRGQLISPLHF
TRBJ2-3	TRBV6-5	CASSYSSHTDTQYF
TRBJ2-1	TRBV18	CASWTQGYEQFF
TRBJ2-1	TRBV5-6	CASSPGTDYNEQFF
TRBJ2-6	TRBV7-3	CASSLTTGSGGVLTF
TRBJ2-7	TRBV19	CASSKRENSYEQYF
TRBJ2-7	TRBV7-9	CASSPGPLAGGPWEQYF
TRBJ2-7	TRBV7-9	CASSPRGPHEQYF
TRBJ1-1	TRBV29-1	CSVELGELNTEAFF
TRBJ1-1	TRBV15	CATSRDRLRTGAEAFF
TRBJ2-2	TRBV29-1	CSVAPRNTGELFF
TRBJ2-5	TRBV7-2	CASSSPTSGENQETQYF
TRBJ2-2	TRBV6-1	CASRPGHCFPRGTTGELFF
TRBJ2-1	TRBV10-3	CAISRDSSSYNEQFF
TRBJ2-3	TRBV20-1	CSARTPQVLRLAASTDTQYF